This T cell receptor beta chain originates from a study of blood T cell repertoires in COVID-19. Study in general: PBMCs, B-cell-depleted T cells, or T cells were the source of the cDNA or gDNA that made up the material.

Trimming took 4 bases from V and 8 from J, leaving 8 bases between them. Per the germline V gene, CDR1 is SEHNR and CDR2 is FQNEAQ (reference sequence). This CDR3 comprises 11 residues. Libraries were prepared by immunoSEQ multiplex PCR; TCRdb keeps only in-frame clonotypes and omits some of them. Of a few hundred thousand clones listed, about 91% are singletons. The chain joins TRBV7-9 to TRBJ1-1; tentatively, D is TRBD1 (5 bases). The sample consisted of PBMCs or T cells enriched from blood (not recorded which). This clonotype was obtained from a woman aged 35 to 49 with acute COVID-19. CDR3 nucleotides: TGTGCCAGCAGCTACCAGGGAGAAGCTTTCTTT. Its translation is CASSYQGEAFF. Together with reference TRBV7-9 and TRBJ1-1, the CDR3 gives the full variable domain: DTGVSQNPRHKITKRGQNVTFRCDPISEHNRLYWYRQTLGQGPEFLTYFQNEAQLEKSRLLSDRFSAERPKGSFSTLEIQRTEQGDSAMYLCASSYQGEAFFGQGTRLTVV.